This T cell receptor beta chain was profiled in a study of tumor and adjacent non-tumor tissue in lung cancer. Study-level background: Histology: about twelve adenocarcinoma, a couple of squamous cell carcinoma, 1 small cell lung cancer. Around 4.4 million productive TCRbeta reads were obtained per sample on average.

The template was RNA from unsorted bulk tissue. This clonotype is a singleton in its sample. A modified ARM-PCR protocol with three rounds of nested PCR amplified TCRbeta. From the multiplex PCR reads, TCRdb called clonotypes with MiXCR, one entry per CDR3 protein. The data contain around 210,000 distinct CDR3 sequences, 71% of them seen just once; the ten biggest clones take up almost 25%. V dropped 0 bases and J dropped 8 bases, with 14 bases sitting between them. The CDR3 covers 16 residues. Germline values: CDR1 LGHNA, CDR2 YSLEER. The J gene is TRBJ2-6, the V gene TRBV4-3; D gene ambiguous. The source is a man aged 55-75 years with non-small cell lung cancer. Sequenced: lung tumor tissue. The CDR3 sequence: CASSQEAVFRSNVLTF. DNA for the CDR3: TGCGCCAGCAGCCAAGAGGCGGTGTTTAGGTCCAACGTCCTGACTTTC.